The 14 T cell receptor beta chains given below trace back to one sample, sequenced in a study of control samples from healthy donors and cancer patients. Assay used: immunoSEQ multiplex PCR; TCRdb lists only in-frame clones, some missing. This sample has about 70,000 clones, with 84% found just once. Material for sequencing was blood. The receptors come from a middle-aged man in good health.

The rearrangement uses TRBV14 and TRBJ2-3; the D is unclear. Germline V CDR1 and CDR2: SGHDN, FVKESK. The CDR3 is made up of 14 amino acids. Trimming shortened V by 1 base and J by 1 base, and 6 bases separated the two germline ends. This chain's CDR3 is CASSQVGGTDTQYF. In DNA form, the CDR3 reads TGTGCCAGCAGCCAAGTTGGGGGCACAGATACGCAGTATTTT. Supplemented by reference TRBV14 and TRBJ2-3, the full variable domain reads EAGVTQFPSHSVIEKGQTVTLRCDPISGHDNLYWYRRVMGKEIKFLLHFVKESKQDESGMPNNRFLAERTGGTYSTLKVQPAELEDSGVYFCASSQVGGTDTQYFGPGTRLTVL.

V and J are TRBV7-9 and TRBJ1-2, with TRBD1 as a possible D gene (5 bases). The V end was cut by 7 bases, the J end by 5 bases, with 20 bases between. The CDR3 has 15 amino acids. Germline CDR1 and CDR2: SEHNR and FQNEAQ (reference sequence). This CDR3 is CASTRVIRGRYGYTF. CDR3 nucleotide sequence: TGTGCCAGCACCCGAGTCATACGGGGGAGGTATGGCTACACCTTC. Full variable domain (outside the CDR3, taken from reference TRBV7-9 and TRBJ1-2): DTGVSQNPRHKITKRGQNVTFRCDPISEHNRLYWYRQTLGQGPEFLTYFQNEAQLEKSRLLSDRFSAERPKGSFSTLEIQRTEQGDSAMYLCASTRVIRGRYGYTFGSGTRLTVV.

CDR3 DNA: TGTGCCAGCAGCTTGGGCGGGACTAGCCCCCGTTACGGGGAGCTGTTTTTT. Translated: CASSLGGTSPRYGELFF. This chain joins TRBV5-4 and TRBJ2-2, with 9 bases matching TRBD2. The CDR3 spans 17 residues. Germline V gene lookup returns CDR1 SGHNT and CDR2 YYREEE (reference sequence). V was pared by 0 bases and J by 7 bases, with 10 bases of the junction left unmatched.

This clone was detected only once. J is TRBJ1-2 and V is TRBV7-2; D remains unclear. The CDR3 is 14 amino acids. V dropped 5 bases and J dropped 5 bases, with 15 bases sitting between them. Germline V gene lookup returns CDR1 SGHTA and CDR2 FQGNSA. This chain's CDR3 is CASSPSSAEYGYTF. Written as DNA, the CDR3 is TGTGCCAGCAGCCCCTCGTCAGCCGAATATGGCTACACCTTC. Full variable domain (rest looked up from reference TRBV7-2 and TRBJ1-2): GAGVSQSPSNKVTEKGKDVELRCDPISGHTALYWYRQSLGQGLEFLIYFQGNSAPDKSGLPSDRFSAERTGGSVSTLTIQRTQQEDSAVYLCASSPSSAEYGYTFGSGTRLTVV.

The genes are TRBV5-4 and TRBJ1-2, with a tentative D call TRBD1 (6 bases). Trimming cost V 0 bases and J 4 bases, with 13 bases left between them. The germline CDR1 and CDR2 sequences are SGHNT and YYREEE (reference sequence). This CDR3 has 15 amino acids. CDR3: CASSLERIGGYGYTF. The CDR3 nucleotides are TGTGCCAGCAGCTTGGAGAGAATAGGGGGCTATGGCTACACCTTC.

This clone was counted between two and nine times. The rearrangement joins TRBV5-1 to TRBJ2-3; 10 bases fit TRBD2. CDR1 is SGHRS and CDR2 is YFSETQ in the germline V gene. The V and J ends lost 2 bases and 3 bases, in that order; junction bases with no gene match: 6. This CDR3 spans 16 amino acids. The CDR3 here is CASSLGSSGSTDTQYF. CDR3 in DNA: TGCGCCAGCAGCTTAGGATCTAGCGGGAGTACAGATACGCAGTATTTT.

V and J are TRBV6-2 or TRBV6-3 and TRBJ2-5; the D gene is possibly TRBD2 (5 bases). The CDR3 spans 17 residues. CDR1 and CDR2 from the germline V gene are MNHEY and SVGEGT. Trimming removed 0 bases at V and 2 bases at J, with 16 bases between. CDR3 nucleotides: TGTGCCAGCAGTTACTCGATGGGCTCCCGAGGGCAAGAGACCCAGTACTTC. This sequence encodes CASSYSMGSRGQETQYF.

In DNA form, the CDR3 reads TGTGCCAGCAGCCCTCCGGGACTGGCCTCCTACGAGCAGTACTTC. This translates into CASSPPGLASYEQYF. This chain joins TRBV5-4 and TRBJ2-7; a weak D match, TRBD2 (6 bases). The CDR3 spans 15 residues. Germline assignment: CDR1 SGHNT and CDR2 YYREEE (reference sequence). V lost 4 bases and J lost 0, with 14 bases in between.

V and J are TRBV19 and TRBJ1-3, with D hard to call. Germline assignment: CDR1 LNHDA and CDR2 SQIVND (reference sequence). Trimming took off 3 bases at V and 0 bases at J, with 18 bases between the two ends. This CDR3 region has 18 residues. The CDR3 reads CASSIRSSGSSSGNTIYF. For the CDR3, the DNA is TGTGCCAGTAGTATTAGGAGTTCGGGAAGTAGCTCTGGAAACACCATATATTTT.

This clone has only a few counts. The rearrangement links TRBV11-3 to TRBJ1-4; perhaps TRBD1 as D (5 bases). CDR3 size: 13 residues. Trimming cost V 7 bases and J 7 bases, with 13 bases left between them. Germline V lookup: CDR1 SGHNT, CDR2 YENEEA. The CDR3 DNA follows: TGTGCCAGCAAAGACAGTTCCGGTGAAAAACTGTTTTTT. Encoded protein: CASKDSSGEKLFF.

The V call is TRBV6-5, the J call TRBJ2-6; D call uncertain. This CDR3 contains 14 residues. From germline, CDR1 is MNHEY and CDR2 SVGAGI. Trimming cost V 5 bases and J 0 bases, with 5 bases left between them. The CDR3, as DNA: TGTGCCAGCAGTCCCACCTCTGGGGCCAACGTCCTGACTTTC. Residues: CASSPTSGANVLTF.

This rearrangement joins TRBV29-1 to TRBJ2-1; 9 bases fit TRBD2. Germline CDR1 and CDR2: SQVTM and ANQGSEA. The CDR3 is 13 residues long. With V trimmed by 6 bases and J by 7 bases, 7 bases remained unmatched. The CDR3 DNA sequence: TGCAGCGTGGATAGCGGGAGCTTTAATGAGCAGTTCTTC. Translated: CSVDSGSFNEQFF.

The J gene is TRBJ1-1, the V gene TRBV30, with D perhaps matching TRBD1 (5 bases). There are 13 residues in the CDR3. With 2 bases removed from V and 1 base from J, the gap between germline ends came to 8 bases. CDR1 GTSNPN and CDR2 SVGIG come from the germline V gene (reference sequence). The CDR3 here is CAWSLGQNTEAFF. The CDR3 coding sequence is TGTGCCTGGAGTCTCGGACAGAACACTGAAGCTTTCTTT.

The chain combines TRBV11-3 with TRBJ2-1, with D hard to call. V was shortened by 5 bases and J by 0 bases, with 11 bases between the two germline ends. CDR3 length: 15 residues. The germline V gene encodes CDR1 SGHNT and CDR2 YENEEA. This chain's CDR3 is CASSASGDSYNEQFF. CDR3 DNA sequence: TGTGCCAGCAGCGCCTCGGGTGACTCCTACAATGAGCAGTTCTTC. Variable domain in full (rest from reference TRBV11-3 and TRBJ2-1): EAGVVQSPRYKIIEKKQPVAFWCNPISGHNTLYWYLQNLGQGPELLIRYENEEAVDDSQLPKDRFSAERLKGVDSTLKIQPAELGDSAVYLCASSASGDSYNEQFFGPGTRLTVL.